The rows below give T cell receptor beta chains drawn from one sample of a study of somatic mutations in cytotoxic T cells in rheumatoid arthritis. TCRdb keeps only in-frame clones here, not all; method: immunoSEQ multiplex PCR. The repertoire holds about 26,000 clones, with roughly 82% as singletons. The specimen was CD8+ T cells sorted from blood. These receptors all come from a man aged 45-65 years in good health. Each CDR3 is given with its conserved first and last residue. D genes are given only for firm matches. Clone size is shown for a subset of rows, as once, few, many or a class of expanded clone.

clone_size: NA; v_call: TRBV7-8; j_call: TRBJ1-2; d_call: NA; cdr3_nt: TGTGCCAGCAGCTTAGTTGGGGGGGCCGCCTATGGCTACACCTTC; cdr3_aa: CASSLVGGAAYGYTF
clone_size: NA; v_call: TRBV28; j_call: TRBJ1-1; d_call: TRBD1; cdr3_nt: TGTGCCAGCAGTTTTTCGGACAGGGTTAACACTGAAGCTTTCTTT; cdr3_aa: CASSFSDRVNTEAFF
clone_size: NA; v_call: TRBV19; j_call: TRBJ2-7; d_call: NA; cdr3_nt: TGTGCCAGTAGTATCGGGACTCTTGACTACGAGCAGTACTTC; cdr3_aa: CASSIGTLDYEQYF
clone_size: NA; v_call: TRBV2; j_call: TRBJ2-3; d_call: NA; cdr3_nt: TGTGCCAGCAGTGACAGAGATACGCAGTATTTT; cdr3_aa: CASSDRDTQYF
clone_size: NA; v_call: TRBV13; j_call: TRBJ2-7; d_call: NA; cdr3_nt: TGTGCCAGCAGCTTAGGCGAGGGAATCTACGAGCAGTACTTC; cdr3_aa: CASSLGEGIYEQYF
clone_size: NA; v_call: TRBV11-3; j_call: TRBJ2-1; d_call: TRBD2; cdr3_nt: TGTGCCAGCAGCTCCTACCTCGCGGGAGCGGGAGTAAATGAGCAGTTCTTC; cdr3_aa: CASSSYLAGAGVNEQFF
clone_size: NA; v_call: TRBV5-6; j_call: TRBJ1-2; d_call: NA; cdr3_nt: TGTGCCAGCAGCTCTGAGATTGGGGGTAGTGGCTACACCTTC; cdr3_aa: CASSSEIGGSGYTF
clone_size: NA; v_call: TRBV4-1; j_call: TRBJ2-1; d_call: NA; cdr3_nt: TGCGCCAGCAGCCAAGTTGGGGGAGCGGACAATGAGCAGTTCTTC; cdr3_aa: CASSQVGGADNEQFF
clone_size: NA; v_call: TRBV4-2; j_call: TRBJ2-2; d_call: TRBD2; cdr3_nt: TGTGCCAGCAGCCAAGGGGGCCCCCTTAGCGGGAATGGGGGCGGGGAGCTGTTTTTT; cdr3_aa: CASSQGGPLSGNGGGELFF
clone_size: once; v_call: TRBV27; j_call: TRBJ2-7; d_call: NA; cdr3_nt: TGTGCCAGCAGTCCCCCACTAGCCACAACCCCCTACGAGCAGTACTTC; cdr3_aa: CASSPPLATTPYEQYF
clone_size: NA; v_call: TRBV27; j_call: TRBJ2-7; d_call: TRBD1; cdr3_nt: TGTGCCAGCAGTTTATCAACAGGGGGTATAACCTACGAGCAGTACTTC; cdr3_aa: CASSLSTGGITYEQYF
clone_size: NA; v_call: TRBV12-5; j_call: TRBJ1-5; d_call: NA; cdr3_nt: TGTGCTAGTGGCGAGTCCGGCGTACAGCCCCAGCATTTT; cdr3_aa: CASGESGVQPQHF
clone_size: NA; v_call: TRBV6-5; j_call: TRBJ1-1; d_call: NA; cdr3_nt: TGTGCCAGCAGTTATATTCGAGGATACACTGAAGCTTTCTTT; cdr3_aa: CASSYIRGYTEAFF
clone_size: NA; v_call: TRBV10-3; j_call: TRBJ1-1; d_call: TRBD1; cdr3_nt: TGTGCCATCAGTGAAACAGGGGTCACTGAAGCTTTCTTT; cdr3_aa: CAISETGVTEAFF
clone_size: once; v_call: TRBV6-5; j_call: TRBJ2-1; d_call: NA; cdr3_nt: TGTGCCAGCAGTTCTCGGGACTGGCAGTTCTTC; cdr3_aa: CASSSRDWQFF
clone_size: NA; v_call: TRBV11-3; j_call: TRBJ2-3; d_call: TRBD2; cdr3_nt: TGTGCCAGCAGCTTGCGGGAGGGAAGTGTTAATACGCAGTATTTT; cdr3_aa: CASSLREGSVNTQYF
clone_size: NA; v_call: TRBV9; j_call: TRBJ2-5; d_call: NA; cdr3_nt: TGTGCCAGCAGCGTCGGGGCCAAAGAGACCCAGTACTTC; cdr3_aa: CASSVGAKETQYF
clone_size: NA; v_call: TRBV25-1; j_call: TRBJ2-5; d_call: TRBD2; cdr3_nt: TGTGCCAGCAGCTCTAGCGGGAGAGAGACCCAGTACTTC; cdr3_aa: CASSSSGRETQYF
clone_size: NA; v_call: TRBV4-1; j_call: TRBJ1-2; d_call: NA; cdr3_nt: TGCGCCAGCAGCCAAGGGGGAGGGTCGAACTATGGCTACACCTTC; cdr3_aa: CASSQGGGSNYGYTF
clone_size: NA; v_call: TRBV6-5; j_call: TRBJ1-1; d_call: NA; cdr3_nt: TGTGCCAGCAGTTACAACCAGGGCGGAGCTGAAGCTTTCTTT; cdr3_aa: CASSYNQGGAEAFF
clone_size: once; v_call: TRBV19; j_call: TRBJ2-7; d_call: NA; cdr3_nt: TGTGCCAGTAGTATAGTCCGGACAGAGACATCCAGGGAGCAGTACTTC; cdr3_aa: CASSIVRTETSREQYF
clone_size: NA; v_call: TRBV6-5; j_call: TRBJ1-4; d_call: NA; cdr3_nt: TGTGCCAGCAGCCCCACGCGGGGTTCTAATGAAAAACTGTTTTTT; cdr3_aa: CASSPTRGSNEKLFF